Below, 4 T cell receptor beta chains from the same sample are listed, as sequenced in a study of T cell responses to AZD1222 COVID-19 vaccine. The method was immunoSEQ multiplex PCR; TCRdb's version includes in-frame clones alone and lacks a portion of them. Of tens of thousands of clones detected, around 85% appear once; the ten largest clones hold 26%. The sample in question was peripheral blood, obtained 28 days after the second AZD1222 dose. These receptors all come from an adult who received the AZD1222 COVID-19 vaccine.

This rearrangement joins TRBV7-2 to TRBJ2-5; D is possibly TRBD1 (6 bases). Germline V CDR1 and CDR2: SGHTA, FQGNSA. The V gene lost 7 bases and the J gene lost 1 base, with 13 bases spanning the gap. This CDR3 is built from 14 residues. CDR3 sequence (DNA): TGTGCCAGCAATAGGCAGGGGCTCCAAGAGACCCAGTACTTC. It yields the protein CASNRQGLQETQYF.

The rearrangement uses TRBV28 and TRBJ1-5; D is uncertain. Trimming removed 6 bases from V and 3 bases from J, with 15 bases in between. The CDR3 has 15 amino acids. The germline V gene has CDR1 MDHEN and CDR2 SYDVKM. This CDR3 is CASSPPGANNQPQHF. The CDR3 DNA reads TGTGCCAGCAGCCCTCCCGGAGCAAACAATCAGCCCCAGCATTTT.

This sequence joins TRBV6-5 and TRBJ2-7; no clear D. This CDR3 contains 11 residues. The ends were cut back, 0 bases at V and 9 bases at J, with 6 bases in the middle. Germline CDR1 reads MNHEY; CDR2 reads SVGAGI. In DNA form, the CDR3 reads TGTGCCAGCAGTTACTCAGACCTGCAGTACTTC. It yields the protein CASSYSDLQYF.

V is TRBV9 and J is TRBJ1-2, with a weak D call TRBD1 (6 bases). The germline gives CDR1 SGDLS, CDR2 YYNGEE. The CDR3 extends over 15 amino acids. Trimming removed 4 bases from V and 6 bases from J, with 19 bases in between. The CDR3 sequence is CASSLRGETNHGYTF. CDR3 coding DNA: TGTGCCAGCAGCTTAAGGGGGGAGACTAATCATGGCTACACCTTC.